The entry below describes one TCR beta chain. MiXCR was run by TCRdb on the 5' RACE reads, yielding one entry per CDR3 protein. This table has approximately 53,000 distinct CDR3 sequences, around 26% appearing once. Sequenced material: tumor-infiltrating memory CD4+ T cells sorted from the breast tumor. The subset: memory CD4+ T cells, CD4+CD45RO+CD25-. The source is a female donor with breast cancer.

The CDR3 DNA reads as TGCGCCAGCAGCTTGGGGCAGGGTGGAGACATTCAGTACTTC. Protein: CASSLGQGGDIQYF. V usage is TRBV5-1 and J usage is TRBJ2-4; D may be TRBD1 (5 bases). Germline lookup yields CDR1 SGHRS and CDR2 YFSETQ. The CDR3 runs to 14 residues. V lost 0 bases, J lost 8 bases, and 12 bases lay in between.